Below, one T cell receptor beta chain is given with its context. Its matching antigen is unknown. The sample originates from a study of T cell responses to AZD1222 COVID-19 vaccine. General observations from the study: Regions 160-218 and 743-854 dominated among vaccine-associated CD4 TCRs spanning spike. Repertoires were collected only later (after the peak T cell response had occurred). Mostly white British, mostly female donors; authors suggested clonal diversity may be underestimated. Targeting of unmutated variant regions was reportedly seen in nearly half of spike-specific TCRs.

V was pared by 0 bases and J by 7 bases, with 12 bases between. This CDR3 has 14 residues. CDR1 is SGDLS and CDR2 is YYNGEE in the germline V gene. Assay used: immunoSEQ multiplex PCR; TCRdb lists only in-frame clones, some missing. In the table there are fewer than 150,000 clones, roughly 85% of which are singletons. This TCR came from an adult in good health. This specimen was peripheral blood, taken on day 0 of AZD1222 vaccination. The V gene is TRBV9, the J gene TRBJ2-3; D gene uncertain. CDR3 bases: TGTGCCAGCAGCGTAGGCCCGACCCTGAATACGCAGTATTTT. This sequence encodes CASSVGPTLNTQYF.